The sequence of this T cell receptor beta chain was determined in a study of vaccination and CD4 T cells after COVID-19. Regarding the study as a whole: The great majority, 304 of 307 vaccine-specific clones, proved spike mono-reactive in convalescent patients. Data came from relatively few convalescent patients and lacked early post-infection timepoints.

Documented treatment: roughly ten-day PBMC culture with coronavirus spike peptide pools or control peptides (ViraFEST assay). T cells were expanded with peptide pools, and expanded clonotypes were identified by TCR sequencing. Trimming at V came to 3 bases and at J to 5 bases, leaving 3 bases not matched to a gene. The germline CDR1 and CDR2 sequences are LNHDA and SQIVND (reference sequence). The CDR3 runs 13 residues. With the Oncomine TCR Beta short-read assay, DNA from cultured CD4+ T cells was sequenced. MiXCR, applied by TCRdb to the PCR reads, yields one record per CDR3 protein. The profile shows about 13,000 distinct CDR3 sequences, 35% of them singletons. A note on this clonotype: Antigen specificity is unknown.

The TCR comes from a human donor who had recovered from COVID-19. Input material: CD4+ T cells from blood, cultured in vitro. The J gene is TRBJ2-5, the V gene TRBV19; 7 nucleotides agree with TRBD1. This chain's CDR3 is CASSIDRDETQYF. CDR3 nucleotides: TGTGCCAGTAGTATTGACAGGGATGAGACCCAGTACTTC.